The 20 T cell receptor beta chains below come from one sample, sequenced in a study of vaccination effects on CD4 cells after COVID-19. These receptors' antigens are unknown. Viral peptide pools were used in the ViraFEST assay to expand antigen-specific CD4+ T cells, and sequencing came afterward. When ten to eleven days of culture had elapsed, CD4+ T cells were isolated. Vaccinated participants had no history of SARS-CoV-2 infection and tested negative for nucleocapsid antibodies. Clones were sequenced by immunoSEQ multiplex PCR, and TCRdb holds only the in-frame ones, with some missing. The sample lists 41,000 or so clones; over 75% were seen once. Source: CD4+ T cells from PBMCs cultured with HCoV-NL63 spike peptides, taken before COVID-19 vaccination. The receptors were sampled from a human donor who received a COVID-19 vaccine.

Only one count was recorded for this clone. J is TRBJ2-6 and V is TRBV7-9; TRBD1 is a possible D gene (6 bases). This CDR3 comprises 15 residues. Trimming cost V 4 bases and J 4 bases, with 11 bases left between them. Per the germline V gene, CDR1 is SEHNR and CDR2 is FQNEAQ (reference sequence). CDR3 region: CASSSTGSGANVLTF. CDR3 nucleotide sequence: TGTGCCAGCAGCTCCACAGGGTCCGGGGCCAACGTCCTGACTTTC.

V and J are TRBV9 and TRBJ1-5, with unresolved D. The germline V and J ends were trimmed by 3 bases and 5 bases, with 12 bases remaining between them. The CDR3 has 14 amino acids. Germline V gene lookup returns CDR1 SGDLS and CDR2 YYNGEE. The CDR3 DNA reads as TGTGCCAGCAGCGCAGACCTAGTAGATCAGCCCCAGCATTTT. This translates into CASSADLVDQPQHF.

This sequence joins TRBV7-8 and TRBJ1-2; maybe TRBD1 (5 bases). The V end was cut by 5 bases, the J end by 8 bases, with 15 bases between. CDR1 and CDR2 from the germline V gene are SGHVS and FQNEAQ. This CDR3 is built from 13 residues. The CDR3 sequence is CASSHGGVKGYTF. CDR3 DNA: TGTGCCAGCAGCCATGGGGGGGTGAAAGGCTACACCTTC.

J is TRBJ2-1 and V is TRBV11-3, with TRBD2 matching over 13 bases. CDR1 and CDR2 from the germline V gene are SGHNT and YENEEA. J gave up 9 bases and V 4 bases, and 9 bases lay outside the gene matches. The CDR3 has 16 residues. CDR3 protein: CASSSRTSGGNSEQFF. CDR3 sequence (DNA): TGTGCCAGCAGCTCCAGGACTAGCGGGGGAAATAGTGAGCAGTTCTTC.

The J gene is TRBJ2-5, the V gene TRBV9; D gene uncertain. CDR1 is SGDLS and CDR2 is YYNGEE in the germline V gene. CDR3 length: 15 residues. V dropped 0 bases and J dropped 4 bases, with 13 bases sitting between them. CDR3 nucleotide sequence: TGTGCCAGCAGCGTAGCCCCTAGGGATGGAGAGACCCAGTACTTC. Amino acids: CASSVAPRDGETQYF.

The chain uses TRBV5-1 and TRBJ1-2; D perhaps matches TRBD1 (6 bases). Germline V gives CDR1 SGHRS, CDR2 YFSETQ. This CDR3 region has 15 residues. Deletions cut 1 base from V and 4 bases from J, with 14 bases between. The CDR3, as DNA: TGCGCCAGCAGCTTGCTGGGTAGGGGGGGCTATGGCTACACCTTC. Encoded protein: CASSLLGRGGYGYTF. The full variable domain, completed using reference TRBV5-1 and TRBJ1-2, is KAGVTQTPRYLIKTRGQQVTLSCSPISGHRSVSWYQQTPGQGLQFLFEYFSETQRNKGNFPGRFSGRQFSNSRSEMNVSTLELGDSALYLCASSLLGRGGYGYTFGSGTRLTVV.

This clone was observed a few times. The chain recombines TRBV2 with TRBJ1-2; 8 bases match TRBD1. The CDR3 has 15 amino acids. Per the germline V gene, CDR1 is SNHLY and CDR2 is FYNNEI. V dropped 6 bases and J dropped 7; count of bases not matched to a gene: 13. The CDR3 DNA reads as TGTGCCAGCAGGAAAAATCAGGGGGCGCTGCCTGGCTACACCTTC. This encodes CASRKNQGALPGYTF.

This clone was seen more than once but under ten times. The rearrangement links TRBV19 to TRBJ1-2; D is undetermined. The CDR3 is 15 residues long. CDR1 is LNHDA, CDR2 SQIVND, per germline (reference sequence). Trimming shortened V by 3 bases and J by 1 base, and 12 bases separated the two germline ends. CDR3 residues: CASSMAGSGNYGYTF. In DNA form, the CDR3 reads TGTGCCAGTAGTATGGCGGGGTCCGGTAACTATGGCTACACCTTC.

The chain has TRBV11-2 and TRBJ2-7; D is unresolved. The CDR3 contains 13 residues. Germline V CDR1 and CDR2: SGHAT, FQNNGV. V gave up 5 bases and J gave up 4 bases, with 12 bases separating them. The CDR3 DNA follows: TGTGCCAGCAGCGCTAACGTGGGATACGAGCAGTACGTC. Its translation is CASSANVGYEQYV.

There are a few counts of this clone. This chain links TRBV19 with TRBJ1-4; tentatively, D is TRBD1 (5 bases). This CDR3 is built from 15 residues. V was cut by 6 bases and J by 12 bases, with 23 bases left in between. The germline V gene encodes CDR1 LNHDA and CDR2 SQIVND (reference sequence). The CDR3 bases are TGTGCCAGTAGCCGAACCCGGGACGGGGGTTTACAACTGTTTTTT. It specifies CASSRTRDGGLQLFF.

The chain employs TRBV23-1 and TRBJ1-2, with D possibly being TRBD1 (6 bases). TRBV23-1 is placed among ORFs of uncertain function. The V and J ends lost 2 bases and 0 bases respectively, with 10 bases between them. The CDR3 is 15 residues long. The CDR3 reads CASSQLQGANYGYTF. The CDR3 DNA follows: TGCGCCAGCAGTCAACTACAGGGAGCTAACTATGGCTACACCTTC.

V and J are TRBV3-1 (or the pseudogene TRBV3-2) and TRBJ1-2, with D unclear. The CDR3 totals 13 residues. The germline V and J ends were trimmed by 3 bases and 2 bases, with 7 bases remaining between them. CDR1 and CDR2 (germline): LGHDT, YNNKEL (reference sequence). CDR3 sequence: CASSQMGNYGYTF. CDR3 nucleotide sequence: TGTGCCAGCAGCCAGATGGGGAACTATGGCTACACCTTC.

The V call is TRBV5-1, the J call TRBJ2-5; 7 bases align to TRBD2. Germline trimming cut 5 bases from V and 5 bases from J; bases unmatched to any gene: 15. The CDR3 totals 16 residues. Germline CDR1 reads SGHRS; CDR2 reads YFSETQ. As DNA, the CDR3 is TGCGCCAGCAGTGAGCCCTCTAGCGGACTAGGGGAGACCCAGTACTTC. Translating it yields CASSEPSSGLGETQYF.

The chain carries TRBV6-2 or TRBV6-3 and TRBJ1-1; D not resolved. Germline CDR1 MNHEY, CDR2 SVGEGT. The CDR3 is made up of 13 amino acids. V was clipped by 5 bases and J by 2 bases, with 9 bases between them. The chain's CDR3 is CASSPLFNTEAFF. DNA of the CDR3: TGTGCCAGCAGTCCACTGTTCAACACTGAAGCTTTCTTT.

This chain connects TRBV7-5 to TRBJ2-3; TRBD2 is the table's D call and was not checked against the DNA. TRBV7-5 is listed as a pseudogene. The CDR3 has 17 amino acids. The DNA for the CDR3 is TGTGCCAGAAGCTTAACAGGGCCAGCGGGGTTGGTAGATACGCAGTATTTT. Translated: CARSLTGPAGLVDTQYF.

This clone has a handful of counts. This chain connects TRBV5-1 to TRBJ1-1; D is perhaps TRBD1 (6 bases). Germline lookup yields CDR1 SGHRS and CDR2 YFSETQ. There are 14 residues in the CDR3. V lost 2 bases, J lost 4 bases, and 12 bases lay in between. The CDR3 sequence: CASSFSGVGTEAFF. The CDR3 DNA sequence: TGCGCCAGCAGCTTTTCAGGGGTTGGCACTGAAGCTTTCTTT.

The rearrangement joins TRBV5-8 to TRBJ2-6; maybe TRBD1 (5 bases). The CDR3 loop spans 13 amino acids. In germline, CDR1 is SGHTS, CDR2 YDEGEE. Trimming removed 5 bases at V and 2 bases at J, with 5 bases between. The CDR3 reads CASRGAGANVLTF. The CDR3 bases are TGTGCCAGCAGAGGGGCTGGGGCCAACGTCCTGACTTTC.

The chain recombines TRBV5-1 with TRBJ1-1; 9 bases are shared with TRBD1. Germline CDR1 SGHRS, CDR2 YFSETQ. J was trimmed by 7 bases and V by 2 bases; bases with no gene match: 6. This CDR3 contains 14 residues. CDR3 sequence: CASSLTGGAIEAFF. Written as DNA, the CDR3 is TGCGCCAGCAGCTTAACAGGGGGCGCGATTGAAGCTTTCTTT.

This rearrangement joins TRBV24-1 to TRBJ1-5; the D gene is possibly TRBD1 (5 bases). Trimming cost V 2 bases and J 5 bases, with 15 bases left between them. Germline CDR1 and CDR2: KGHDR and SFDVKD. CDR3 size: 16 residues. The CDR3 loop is CATSDSGRGADQPQHF. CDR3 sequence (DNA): TGTGCCACCAGTGATTCCGGGAGAGGGGCTGATCAGCCCCAGCATTTT.

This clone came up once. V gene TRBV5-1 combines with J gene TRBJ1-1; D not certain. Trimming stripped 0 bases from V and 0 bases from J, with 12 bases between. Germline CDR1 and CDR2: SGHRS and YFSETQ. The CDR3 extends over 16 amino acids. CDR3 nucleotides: TGCGCCAGCAGCTTGGCGCAGTCAGATATGAACACTGAAGCTTTCTTT. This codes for CASSLAQSDMNTEAFF.